This T cell receptor (beta chain) was captured in a study of chronic HIV infection and antiretroviral therapy. Ten or more counts support this clonotype. TCRdb re-called the 5' RACE reads through MiXCR, storing one row per CDR3 protein. This table has more than 25,000 distinct CDR3 sequences, under 9.5% appearing once. This CDR3 is built from 12 residues. V shed 4 bases and J 7 bases; nucleotides not matched to a gene: 1. This receptor was identified in an adult who had HIV and had not received antiretroviral therapy, or was an uninfected healthy control (not recorded which). The V gene is TRBV12-3 or TRBV12-4, the J gene TRBJ2-1; 7 bases align to TRBD1. The specimen was peripheral blood. Written as DNA, the CDR3 is TGTGCCAGCAGTTCAGGGGGAAATGAGCAGTTCTTC. Its translation is CASSSGGNEQFF.